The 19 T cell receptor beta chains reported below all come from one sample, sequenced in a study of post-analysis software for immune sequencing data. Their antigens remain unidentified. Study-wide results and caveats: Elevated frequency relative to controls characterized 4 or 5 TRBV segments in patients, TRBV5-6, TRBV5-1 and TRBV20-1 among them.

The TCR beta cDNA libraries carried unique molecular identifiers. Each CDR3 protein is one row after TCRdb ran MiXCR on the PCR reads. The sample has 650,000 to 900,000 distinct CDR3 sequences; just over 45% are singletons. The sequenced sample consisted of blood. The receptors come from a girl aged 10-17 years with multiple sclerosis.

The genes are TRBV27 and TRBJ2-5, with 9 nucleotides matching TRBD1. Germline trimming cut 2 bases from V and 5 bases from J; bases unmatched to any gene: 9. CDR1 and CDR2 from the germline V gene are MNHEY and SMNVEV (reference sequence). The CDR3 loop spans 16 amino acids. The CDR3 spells CASSLSLQGAGETQYF. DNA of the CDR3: TGTGCCAGCAGTTTAAGCCTACAGGGGGCGGGGGAGACCCAGTACTTC.

CDR3 DNA: TGTGCCACCAGTGATTTTCCCAGGGAAGAGACCCAGTACTTC. The encoded protein is CATSDFPREETQYF. The chain is built from TRBV24-1 and TRBJ2-5, with TRBD1 as a possible D gene (5 bases). CDR1 and CDR2 from the germline V gene are KGHDR and SFDVKD. The CDR3 has 14 residues. Trimming pared 1 base from V and 3 bases from J, leaving 8 bases between.

The DNA of the CDR3 is TGTGCCAGCAGCTCCGGGACGACCACCGGGGAGCTGTTTTTT. Translation: CASSSGTTTGELFF. The chain links TRBV7-6 to TRBJ2-2, with D perhaps matching TRBD1 or TRBD2 (5 bases each). The CDR3 loop spans 14 amino acids. Trimming left V 4 bases short and J 4 bases short, with 10 bases between. Germline assignment: CDR1 SGHVS and CDR2 FNYEAQ.

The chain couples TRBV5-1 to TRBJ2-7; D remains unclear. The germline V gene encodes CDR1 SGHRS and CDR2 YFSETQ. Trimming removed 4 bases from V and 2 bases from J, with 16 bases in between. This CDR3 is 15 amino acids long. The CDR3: CASSESQVVPYEQYF. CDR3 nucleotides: TGCGCCAGCAGCGAGTCTCAGGTCGTTCCCTACGAGCAGTACTTC. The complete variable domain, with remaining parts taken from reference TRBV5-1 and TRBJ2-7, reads KAGVTQTPRYLIKTRGQQVTLSCSPISGHRSVSWYQQTPGQGLQFLFEYFSETQRNKGNFPGRFSGRQFSNSRSEMNVSTLELGDSALYLCASSESQVVPYEQYFGPGTRLTVT.

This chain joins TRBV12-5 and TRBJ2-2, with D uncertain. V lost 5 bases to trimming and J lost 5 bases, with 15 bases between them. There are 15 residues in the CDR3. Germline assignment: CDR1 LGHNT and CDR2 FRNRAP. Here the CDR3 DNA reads TGTGCTAGTGGTCCCCCCCGTCCAATGACCGGGGAGCTGTTTTTT. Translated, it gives CASGPPRPMTGELFF.

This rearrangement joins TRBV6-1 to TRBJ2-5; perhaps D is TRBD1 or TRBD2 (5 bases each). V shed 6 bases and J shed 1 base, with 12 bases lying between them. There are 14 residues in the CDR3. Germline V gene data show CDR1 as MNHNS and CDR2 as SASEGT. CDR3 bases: TGTGCCAGCAGACCGGGACGGCCCCAAGAGACCCAGTACTTC. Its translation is CASRPGRPQETQYF.

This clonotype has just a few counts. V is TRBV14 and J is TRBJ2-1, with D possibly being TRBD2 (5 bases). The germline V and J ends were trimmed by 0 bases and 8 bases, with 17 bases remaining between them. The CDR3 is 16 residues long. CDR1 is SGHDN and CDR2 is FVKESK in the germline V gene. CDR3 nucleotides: TGTGCCAGCAGCCAAGAAGCGGAGGCCCGATGGGATGAGCAGTTCTTC. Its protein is CASSQEAEARWDEQFF. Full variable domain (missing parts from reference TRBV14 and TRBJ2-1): EAGVTQFPSHSVIEKGQTVTLRCDPISGHDNLYWYRRVMGKEIKFLLHFVKESKQDESGMPNNRFLAERTGGTYSTLKVQPAELEDSGVYFCASSQEAEARWDEQFFGPGTRLTVL.

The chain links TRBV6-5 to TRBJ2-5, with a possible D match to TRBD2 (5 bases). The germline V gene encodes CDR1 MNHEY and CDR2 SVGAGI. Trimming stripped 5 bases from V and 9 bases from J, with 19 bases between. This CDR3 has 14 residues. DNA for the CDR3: TGTGCCAGCAGTCCCGGGATCACCTTAAGGCCCCAGTACTTC. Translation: CASSPGITLRPQYF.

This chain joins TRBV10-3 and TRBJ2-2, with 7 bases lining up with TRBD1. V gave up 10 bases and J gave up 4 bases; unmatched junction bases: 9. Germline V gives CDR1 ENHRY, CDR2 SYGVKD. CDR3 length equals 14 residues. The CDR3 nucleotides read TGTGCCAGCTTCGACAGGGCGCTCACCGGGGAGCTGTTTTTT. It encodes CASFDRALTGELFF.

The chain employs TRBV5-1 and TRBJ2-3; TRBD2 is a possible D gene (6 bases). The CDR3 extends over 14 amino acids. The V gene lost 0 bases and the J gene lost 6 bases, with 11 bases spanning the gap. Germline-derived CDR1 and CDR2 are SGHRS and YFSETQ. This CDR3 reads CASSLADRGDTQYF. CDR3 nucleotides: TGCGCCAGCAGCTTGGCAGACCGGGGGGATACGCAGTATTTT.

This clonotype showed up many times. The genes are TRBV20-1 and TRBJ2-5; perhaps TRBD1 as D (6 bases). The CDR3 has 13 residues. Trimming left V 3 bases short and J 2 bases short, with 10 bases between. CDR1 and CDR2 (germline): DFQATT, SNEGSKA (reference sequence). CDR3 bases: TGCAGTGCTAGTCCGGACAGTCAAGAGACCCAGTACTTC. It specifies CSASPDSQETQYF.

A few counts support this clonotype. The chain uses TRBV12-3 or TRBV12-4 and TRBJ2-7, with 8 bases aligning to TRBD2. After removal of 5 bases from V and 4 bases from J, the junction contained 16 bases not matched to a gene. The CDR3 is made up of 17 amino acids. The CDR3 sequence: CASSHLGGSGKGYEQYF. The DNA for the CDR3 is TGTGCCAGCAGTCACCTCGGGGGTAGCGGGAAGGGGTACGAGCAGTACTTC.

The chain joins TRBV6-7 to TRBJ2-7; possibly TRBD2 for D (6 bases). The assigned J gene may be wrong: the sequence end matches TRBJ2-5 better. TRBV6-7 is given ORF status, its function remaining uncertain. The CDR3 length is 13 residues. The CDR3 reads CASCGTLWKTQYF. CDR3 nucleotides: TGTGCCAGCTGCGGGACTCTATGGAAGACCCAGTACTTC.

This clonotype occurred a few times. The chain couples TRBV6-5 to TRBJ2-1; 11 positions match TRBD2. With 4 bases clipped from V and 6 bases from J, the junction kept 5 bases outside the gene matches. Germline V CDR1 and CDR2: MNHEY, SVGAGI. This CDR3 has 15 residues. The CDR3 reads CASSLAGGPGNEQFF. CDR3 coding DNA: TGTGCCAGCAGTTTAGCGGGAGGGCCTGGCAATGAGCAGTTCTTC.

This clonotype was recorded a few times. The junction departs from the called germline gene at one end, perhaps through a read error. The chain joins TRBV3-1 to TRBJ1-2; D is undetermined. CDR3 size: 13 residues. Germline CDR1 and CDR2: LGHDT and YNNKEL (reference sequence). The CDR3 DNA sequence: TGTGCCTGCAGCCCGAGCGGACGGTATGGCTACACCTTC. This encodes CACSPSGRYGYTF.

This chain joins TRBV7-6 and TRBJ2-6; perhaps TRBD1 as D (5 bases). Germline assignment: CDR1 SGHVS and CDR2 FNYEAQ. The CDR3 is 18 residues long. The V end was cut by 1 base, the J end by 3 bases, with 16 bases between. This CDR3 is CASSLGPDSQIGANVLTF. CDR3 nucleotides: TGTGCCAGCAGCTTAGGCCCCGACAGCCAAATTGGGGCCAACGTCCTGACTTTC.

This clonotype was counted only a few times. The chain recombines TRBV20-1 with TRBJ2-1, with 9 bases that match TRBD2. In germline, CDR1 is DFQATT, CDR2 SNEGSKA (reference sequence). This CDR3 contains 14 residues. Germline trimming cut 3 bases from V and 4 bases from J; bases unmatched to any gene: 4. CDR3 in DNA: TGCAGTGCTAGTCCCAGCGGGAGGTACAATGAGCAGTTCTTC. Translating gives CSASPSGRYNEQFF.

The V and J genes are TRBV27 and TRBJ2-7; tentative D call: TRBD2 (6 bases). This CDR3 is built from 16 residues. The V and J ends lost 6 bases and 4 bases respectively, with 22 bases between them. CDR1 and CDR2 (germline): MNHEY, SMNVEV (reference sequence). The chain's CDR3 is CASSPTPEGRLYEQYF. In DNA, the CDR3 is TGTGCCAGCAGCCCTACCCCGGAGGGTAGATTATACGAGCAGTACTTC.

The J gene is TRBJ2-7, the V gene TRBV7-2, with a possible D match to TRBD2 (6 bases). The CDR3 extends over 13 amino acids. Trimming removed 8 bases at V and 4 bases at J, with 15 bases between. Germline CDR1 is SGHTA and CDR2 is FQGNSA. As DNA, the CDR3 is TGTGCCAGCGCTCCGGCGGGGAGGTACGAGCAGTACTTC. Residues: CASAPAGRYEQYF. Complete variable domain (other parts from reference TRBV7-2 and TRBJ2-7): GAGVSQSPSNKVTEKGKDVELRCDPISGHTALYWYRQSLGQGLEFLIYFQGNSAPDKSGLPSDRFSAERTGGSVSTLTIQRTQQEDSAVYLCASAPAGRYEQYFGPGTRLTVT.